The present T cell receptor (beta chain) was sequenced within a study of blood T cells in healthy people across ages. Primed by a sample-barcoded 5' primer and a J-beta primer mix, a second PCR proceeded for about 7 to 11 cycles. TCRdb ran MiXCR on the 5' RACE reads and lists one entry per CDR3 protein. The sample has about 1,400,000 distinct CDR3 sequences; almost 60% are singletons. V trimming: 4 bases; J trimming: 0 bases; junction bases outside the gene matches: 13. Germline V gene lookup returns CDR1 SGHRS and CDR2 YFSETQ. The CDR3 sequence is 18 residues long. This clonotype was counted only a few times.

The receptor's source is a man younger than 35 in good health. V and J are TRBV5-1 and TRBJ2-5; 9 bases agree with TRBD2. The specimen was blood. CDR3 sequence: CASSLGLARAQYQETQYF. In DNA form, the CDR3 reads TGCGCCAGCAGCCTCGGACTAGCGCGAGCCCAGTACCAAGAGACCCAGTACTTC.